Below, 26 T cell receptor beta chains from the same sample are listed, as sequenced in a study of cytomegalovirus exposure and HLA in healthy donors (dated by TCRdb to between 2016 and 2019). Receptor libraries were prepared by the immunoSEQ multiplex PCR assay. The multiplex PCR relied on a mix of 60 forward primers for TCR Vbeta segments and 13 reverse primers for TCR Jbeta segments. This immuneACCESS table, as held by TCRdb, lists in-frame sequences with V and J called but not all clones. Of the missing ones, under half trace to an unresolved V gene in checked studies; the others have no known cause. Within this sample are over 100,000 clones, with about 78% of them counted one time only. Of the sample, around 4.2% falls within the top ten clones. Sequencing was performed on PBMCs. These receptors were taken from a man in his fifties in good health and CMV-seropositive.

This clone occurred once. V is TRBV27 and J is TRBJ2-7; maybe TRBD2 (6 bases). V dropped 2 bases and J dropped 2 bases, with 7 bases sitting between them. The CDR3 covers 13 residues. CDR1 is MNHEY, CDR2 SMNVEV, per germline (reference sequence). The CDR3 region is CASSLAGTYEQYF. Here the CDR3 DNA reads TGTGCCAGCAGTTTAGCGGGGACCTACGAGCAGTACTTC.

This sequence joins TRBV6-1 and TRBJ1-2, with D perhaps matching TRBD1 (5 bases). Germline V gene data show CDR1 as MNHNS and CDR2 as SASEGT. Trimming stripped 8 bases from V and 3 bases from J, with 13 bases between. CDR3 length: 13 amino acids. CDR3 in amino acids: CASSPGRDYGYTF. CDR3 bases: TGTGCCAGCTCGCCGGGCAGGGACTATGGCTACACCTTC.

This clone was seen a few times. This chain connects TRBV7-6 to TRBJ2-1; 9 bases match TRBD2. Trimming removed 1 base from V and 5 bases from J; junction bases left unmatched: 3. The CDR3 loop spans 15 amino acids. Germline CDR1 SGHVS, CDR2 FNYEAQ. CDR3 coding DNA: TGTGCCAGCAGCTTAGTTAGCGGGAGCAACAATGAGCAGTTCTTC. Protein: CASSLVSGSNNEQFF. The complete variable domain, with remaining parts taken from reference TRBV7-6 and TRBJ2-1, reads GAGVSQSPRYKVTKRGQDVALRCDPISGHVSLYWYRQALGQGPEFLTYFNYEAQQDKSGLPNDRFSAERPEGSISTLTIQRTEQRDSAMYRCASSLVSGSNNEQFFGPGTRLTVL.

J is TRBJ1-2 and V is TRBV6-5; D remains unclear. V gave up 7 bases and J gave up 3 bases, with 9 bases separating them. The CDR3 runs 12 residues. Germline loops: CDR1 MNHEY, CDR2 SVGAGI. The CDR3, as DNA: TGTGCCAGCACCCCGGGGTACTATGGCTACACCTTC. As protein: CASTPGYYGYTF.

The chain links TRBV18 to TRBJ2-1, with 12 nucleotides matching TRBD1. The CDR3 length is 15 residues. The germline V gene has CDR1 KGHSH and CDR2 LQKENI. The trim removed 3 bases at V and 9 bases at J, leaving 6 bases unmatched. CDR3 DNA sequence: TGTGCCAGCTCACCCGGGACAGGGGGCTTGGGTGAGCAGTTCTTC. As protein: CASSPGTGGLGEQFF.

V usage is TRBV19 and J usage is TRBJ2-1; perhaps TRBD2 as D (5 bases). V lost 7 bases and J 9 bases, leaving 19 bases between the germline ends. Germline values: CDR1 LNHDA, CDR2 SQIVND (reference sequence). This CDR3 contains 14 residues. The CDR3 bases are TGTGCCAGTACGAACACTAGGAAAGAGAGTGAGCAGTTCTTC. Its protein is CASTNTRKESEQFF.

This clone was observed a single time. The gene calls are TRBV7-2 and TRBJ1-2; D may be TRBD1 (5 bases). This CDR3 is built from 17 residues. In germline, CDR1 is SGHTA, CDR2 FQGNSA. The V gene lost 2 bases and the J gene lost 3 bases, with 19 bases spanning the gap. The CDR3: CASSLFWAGSVDYGYTF. The CDR3 nucleotides are TGTGCCAGCAGCTTATTCTGGGCAGGGTCCGTCGACTATGGCTACACCTTC.

The chain employs TRBV5-1 and TRBJ2-3; TRBD2 aligns across 11 bases. CDR3 size: 16 residues. J was trimmed by 0 bases and V by 2 bases; bases with no gene match: 2. Germline V gene sequence: CDR1 SGHRS, CDR2 YFSETQ. CDR3 nucleotide sequence: TGCGCCAGCAGCTTTATAGCGGGGGGGAGCACAGATACGCAGTATTTT. It is translated as CASSFIAGGSTDTQYF.

The chain uses TRBV11-2 and TRBJ2-3; 7 bases align to TRBD2. Germline V gene lookup returns CDR1 SGHAT and CDR2 FQNNGV. Unmatched junction bases numbered 4, after V lost 1 base and J lost 9 bases. This CDR3 comprises 13 residues. Here the CDR3 DNA reads TGTGCCAGCAGCTTAGGGGGGGGACGGACGCAGTATTTT. This sequence encodes CASSLGGGRTQYF.

The chain joins TRBV6-5 to TRBJ1-2, with unresolved D. CDR1 and CDR2 from the germline V gene are MNHEY and SVGAGI. This CDR3 is 15 amino acids long. Trimming took 5 bases from V and 3 from J, leaving 16 bases between them. In DNA form, the CDR3 reads TGTGCCAGCAGTCCTATGTCCAGGCCAGACTATGGCTACACCTTC. Its translation is CASSPMSRPDYGYTF.

The chain has TRBV5-1 and TRBJ1-2; possibly TRBD1 for D (5 bases). Trimming removed 2 bases from V and 2 bases from J, with 7 bases in between. Germline V CDR1 and CDR2: SGHRS, YFSETQ. This CDR3 has 13 amino acids. CDR3 amino acids: CASSFTGNYGYTF. The CDR3 DNA is TGCGCCAGCAGCTTCACAGGAAACTATGGCTACACCTTC.

This sequence joins TRBV5-1 and TRBJ2-7, with D perhaps TRBD1 (5 bases). Between the trimmed V and J ends, which lost 1 base and 1 base, there was a span of 9 bases. There are 14 residues in the CDR3. Looked up from germline, CDR1 is SGHRS and CDR2 is YFSETQ. The CDR3 reads CASSLITGSYEQYF. CDR3 coding DNA: TGCGCCAGCAGCTTGATCACAGGTTCCTACGAGCAGTACTTC.

This chain uses TRBV11-2 with TRBJ2-7; TRBD2 aligns across 11 bases. Germline CDR1 SGHAT, CDR2 FQNNGV. With V trimmed by 3 bases and J by 2 bases, 3 bases remained unmatched. This CDR3 region has 15 residues. In nucleotides, the CDR3 is TGTGCCAGCAGCTTCCTAGCGGGAGGTCCCTACGAGCAGTACTTC. Protein: CASSFLAGGPYEQYF.

J is TRBJ1-4 and V is TRBV7-8; 11 bases match TRBD1. This CDR3 has 17 residues. With V trimmed by 5 bases and J by 2 bases, 7 bases remained unmatched. The germline CDR1 and CDR2 sequences are SGHVS and FQNEAQ. For the CDR3, the DNA is TGTGCCAGCAGCCCCGGGACAGGGGGATCTACTAATGAAAAACTGTTTTTT. This codes for CASSPGTGGSTNEKLFF.

This clone was found a few times. The J gene is TRBJ2-7, the V gene TRBV5-8; the match to TRBD2 covers 11 bases. Germline V gene lookup returns CDR1 SGHTS and CDR2 YDEGEE. The CDR3 covers 14 residues. The J segment lost 3 bases and the V segment lost 7 bases, leaving 6 bases of the junction unmatched. CDR3 bases: TGTGCCAGCCCTACTAGCGGGGGATTCTACGAGCAGTACTTC. Amino acid sequence: CASPTSGGFYEQYF.

The genes are TRBV7-8 and TRBJ2-6; 11 bases line up with TRBD1. This CDR3 comprises 19 residues. V gave up 0 bases and J gave up 2 bases; unmatched junction bases: 6. CDR1 is SGHVS and CDR2 is FQNEAQ in the germline V gene. As DNA, the CDR3 is TGTGCCAGCAGCTTAGCGGGACAGGGGGGCTTCGCTGGGGCCAACGTCCTGACTTTC. As protein: CASSLAGQGGFAGANVLTF.

The chain combines TRBV28 with TRBJ2-7; D might be TRBD1 (6 bases). V lost 9 bases, J lost 0 bases, and 12 bases lay in between. CDR1 and CDR2 from the germline V gene are MDHEN and SYDVKM. The CDR3 is 13 residues long. The CDR3 coding sequence is TGTGCCAGTAATTCAGGGGACTCCTACGAGCAGTACTTC. Protein sequence: CASNSGDSYEQYF.

The rearrangement uses TRBV2 and TRBJ2-3; maybe TRBD2 (5 bases). The CDR3 has 15 amino acids. CDR1 and CDR2 (germline): SNHLY, FYNNEI. V was pared by 3 bases and J by 0 bases, with 10 bases between. CDR3 bases: TGTGCCAGCAGTGATATGCGAGGGAGCACAGATACGCAGTATTTT. Translation gives CASSDMRGSTDTQYF.

The chain couples TRBV5-6 to TRBJ1-3; D might be TRBD1 (5 bases). CDR1 and CDR2 from the germline V gene are SGHDT and YYEEEE. V was trimmed by 4 bases and J by 2 bases, leaving 13 bases between them. The CDR3 spans 15 residues. The CDR3 nucleotides read TGTGCCAGCAGCACGGGAGGGACTCCTGGAAACACCATATATTTT. It encodes CASSTGGTPGNTIYF.

J is TRBJ1-2 and V is TRBV29-1, with TRBD1 identical over 9 bases. The ends lost 5 bases at V and 4 bases at J; junction bases unmatched: 5. This CDR3 comprises 13 residues. Looked up from germline, CDR1 is SQVTM and CDR2 is ANQGSEA. The CDR3 DNA reads as TGCAGCGTTCGGACAGGGGCCCTCTATGGCTACACCTTC. Translation: CSVRTGALYGYTF.

Comment on this clone: Other nucleotide sequences in the sample specify the same CDR3. The rearrangement links TRBV6-6 to TRBJ2-7; 12 nucleotides align to TRBD1. The CDR3 sequence is 15 residues long. Trimming at V came to 9 bases and at J to 4 bases, leaving 10 bases not matched to a gene. Germline CDR1 is MNHNY and CDR2 is SVGAGI (reference sequence). This chain's CDR3 is CASGEPGQGAYEQYF. CDR3 DNA sequence: TGTGCCAGTGGGGAACCGGGACAGGGGGCTTACGAGCAGTACTTC.

This clone has only one observation. Mismatch with germline at one junction end may stem from a read error. The chain has TRBV11-3 and TRBJ1-1; D perhaps matches TRBD1 (5 bases). Looked up from germline, CDR1 is SGHNT and CDR2 is YENEEA. This CDR3 is 14 amino acids long. The CDR3 sequence: CANSLPMEGKSAFF. CDR3 DNA sequence: TGTGCCAACAGCTTACCGATGGAGGGGAAGTCAGCTTTCTTT.

This chain joins TRBV6-5 and TRBJ2-3, with D maybe TRBD1 (5 bases). The germline V gene encodes CDR1 MNHEY and CDR2 SVGAGI. V shed 0 bases and J shed 5 bases, with 9 bases lying between them. The CDR3 has 14 residues. The CDR3 spells CASSYSEGQDTQYF. CDR3 sequence (DNA): TGTGCCAGCAGTTACTCGGAAGGACAAGATACGCAGTATTTT.

The chain employs TRBV18 and TRBJ2-1, with 8 bases fitting TRBD2. Germline V gene data show CDR1 as KGHSH and CDR2 as LQKENI. The CDR3 spans 15 residues. Trimming cost V 1 base and J 10 bases; bases outside gene matches: 9. The CDR3 sequence is CASSPRGGGLYEQFF. The CDR3 DNA reads TGTGCCAGCTCACCACGAGGCGGGGGGTTATACGAGCAGTTCTTC.

V and J are TRBV29-1 and TRBJ2-2; D is unresolved. Germline CDR1 is SQVTM and CDR2 is ANQGSEA. The CDR3 is 12 residues long. Trimming pared 8 bases from V and 7 bases from J, leaving 14 bases between. CDR3 nucleotide sequence: TGCAGCTTCAGAATCCATGACGGGGAGCTGTTTTTT. It yields the protein CSFRIHDGELFF.

The chain joins TRBV5-1 to TRBJ2-5; TRBD2 might be the D (5 bases). Germline lookup yields CDR1 SGHRS and CDR2 YFSETQ. The CDR3 has 15 residues. The V and J ends lost 3 bases and 2 bases respectively, with 14 bases between them. Here the CDR3 reads CASSSSNRDQETQYF. CDR3 coding DNA: TGCGCCAGCAGCTCCTCTAACCGGGATCAAGAGACCCAGTACTTC.